This note documents a single TCR beta chain sequence. Its matching antigen is unknown. PCR primers comprised 60 Vbeta and 13 Jbeta primers. The protocol was immunoSEQ multiplex PCR, while the TCRdb copy is restricted to in-frame clones and leaves out a portion. The table shows roughly 100,000 clones, with over 60% occurring only once. Every donor was a healthy person donating bone marrow. The sample comes from a study of cytomegalovirus exposure and HLA in healthy donors. General study results and limits: Later analysis placed DRB1 highest and HLA-C lowest in TCR association rates, which differed by HLA locus.

V gave up 6 bases and J gave up 0 bases, with 13 bases separating them. This CDR3 is built from 15 residues. The germline V gene has CDR1 SGHRS and CDR2 YFSETQ. The chain links TRBV5-1 to TRBJ1-3; D is perhaps TRBD1 (5 bases). The sequencing input was PBMCs. The receptor was derived from a female donor in good health and CMV-seropositive. CDR3 sequence reads: CASTPDSFSGNTIYF. DNA of the CDR3: TGCGCCAGCACCCCAGACAGTTTCTCTGGAAACACCATATATTTT.